Below are 8 T cell receptor beta chains sequenced from a single sample in a study of cytomegalovirus exposure and HLA in healthy donors. Use of 60 Vbeta and 13 Jbeta primers characterized the PCR. Some clones are missing from TCRdb's copy, which holds only in-frame ones; the method was immunoSEQ multiplex PCR. The table has roughly 110,000 clones, roughly 68% seen once; the top ten hold roughly 2%. Sequencing input: PBMCs. Receptors were obtained from a woman aged 25 to 39 in good health and CMV-seronegative.

The V gene is TRBV5-6, the J gene TRBJ1-6; 12 nucleotides line up with TRBD1. The junction had 4 bases not matched to a gene; V was cut back by 3 bases and J by 9 bases. Germline values: CDR1 SGHDT, CDR2 YYEEEE. CDR3 length equals 15 residues. The DNA of the CDR3 is TGTGCCAGCAGCTGGGACAGGGGGCAGAGTTCACCCCTCCACTTT. It yields the protein CASSWDRGQSSPLHF. The full variable domain, with the rest looked up from reference TRBV5-6 and TRBJ1-6, is DAGVTQSPTHLIKTRGQQVTLRCSPKSGHDTVSWYQQALGQGPQFIFQYYEEEERQRGNFPDRFSGHQFPNYSSELNVNALLLGDSALYLCASSWDRGQSSPLHFGNGTRLTVT.

The CDR3 region is CASSSLQGGDRSRGETQYF. The CDR3 coding sequence is TGTGCCAGCAGCTCTTTACAGGGAGGGGACAGGTCCAGAGGAGAGACCCAGTACTTC. This sequence joins TRBV7-9 and TRBJ2-5; D possibly corresponds to TRBD1 (8 bases). CDR1 SEHNR and CDR2 FQNEAQ come from the germline V gene (reference sequence). The CDR3 is 19 amino acids. V was shortened by 4 bases and J by 4 bases, with 28 bases between the two germline ends.

The chain carries TRBV29-1 and TRBJ2-1; D is perhaps TRBD1 (5 bases). V was clipped by 0 bases and J by 0 bases, with 21 bases between them. This CDR3 spans 19 amino acids. The germline CDR1 and CDR2 sequences are SQVTM and ANQGSEA. The CDR3 nucleotides are TGCAGCGTTGAAGATTCGGGCAGGGCCACAATTATCTCCTACAATGAGCAGTTCTTC. Its protein product is CSVEDSGRATIISYNEQFF.

This chain joins TRBV6-4 and TRBJ2-1; 8 bases align to TRBD2. This CDR3 has 15 residues. Germline CDR1 reads MRHNA; CDR2 reads SNTAGT. With V trimmed by 4 bases and J by 6 bases, 8 bases remained unmatched. The CDR3 DNA is TGTGCCAGCAGTGGCGGGACTAGTGTATCCAATGAGCAGTTCTTC. Protein product: CASSGGTSVSNEQFF.

The rearrangement links TRBV5-1 to TRBJ2-3, with TRBD2 matching over 10 bases. Germline CDR1 and CDR2: SGHRS and YFSETQ. V lost 3 bases and J lost 4; bases outside the gene matches: 11. The CDR3 has 17 amino acids. The chain's CDR3 is CASSWKPSGSGADTQYF. The CDR3 DNA reads as TGCGCCAGCAGCTGGAAGCCTAGCGGGAGTGGGGCAGATACGCAGTATTTT.

The chain employs TRBV2 and TRBJ2-5, with D possibly matching TRBD2 (5 bases). The germline CDR1 and CDR2 sequences are SNHLY and FYNNEI. V was clipped by 6 bases and J by 3 bases, with 5 bases between them. This CDR3 comprises 11 residues. The CDR3 nucleotides read TGTGCCAGCAGGGAGGAAGAGACCCAGTACTTC. Its protein product is CASREEETQYF.

This chain links TRBV27 with TRBJ2-3; 10 bases match TRBD1. The V gene's germline CDR1 is MNHEY and CDR2 SMNVEV (reference sequence). V shed 3 bases, J shed 1 base, and the junction held 1 base outside the gene matches. This CDR3 is 15 amino acids long. The CDR3 loop is CASSFGTGGTDTQYF. CDR3 in DNA: TGTGCCAGCAGTTTCGGGACAGGGGGCACAGATACGCAGTATTTT.

The chain couples TRBV30 to TRBJ1-4, with 7 bases that match TRBD1. This CDR3 spans 13 amino acids. With V trimmed by 4 bases and J by 5 bases, 4 bases remained unmatched. Germline V CDR1 and CDR2: GTSNPN, SVGIG (reference sequence). In DNA, the CDR3 is TGTGCCTGGAAAACAGGGGTGAATGAAAAACTGTTTTTT. Its translation is CAWKTGVNEKLFF.